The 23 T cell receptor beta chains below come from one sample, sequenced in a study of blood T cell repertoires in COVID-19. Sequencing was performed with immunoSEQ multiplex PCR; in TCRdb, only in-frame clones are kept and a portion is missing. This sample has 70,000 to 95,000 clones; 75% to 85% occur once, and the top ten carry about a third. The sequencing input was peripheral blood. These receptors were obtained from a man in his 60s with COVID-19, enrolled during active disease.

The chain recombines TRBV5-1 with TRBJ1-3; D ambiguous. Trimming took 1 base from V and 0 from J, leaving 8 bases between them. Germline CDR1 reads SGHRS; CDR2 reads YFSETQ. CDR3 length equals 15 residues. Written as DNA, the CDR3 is TGCGCCAGCAGCTTGACGACTAACTCTGGAAACACCATATATTTT. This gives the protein CASSLTTNSGNTIYF.

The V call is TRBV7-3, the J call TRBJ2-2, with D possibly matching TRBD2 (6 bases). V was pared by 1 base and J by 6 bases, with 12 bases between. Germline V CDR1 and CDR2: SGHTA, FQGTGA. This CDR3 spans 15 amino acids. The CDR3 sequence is CASSLRQGGSGELFF. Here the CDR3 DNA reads TGTGCCAGCAGCTTAAGGCAGGGAGGTTCCGGGGAGCTGTTTTTT.

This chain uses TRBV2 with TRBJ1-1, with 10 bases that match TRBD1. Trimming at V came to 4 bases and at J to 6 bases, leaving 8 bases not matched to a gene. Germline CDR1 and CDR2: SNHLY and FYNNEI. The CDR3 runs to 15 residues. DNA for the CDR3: TGTGCCAGCAGTGTTCCCGGGACAGGGGTGGCTGAAGCTTTCTTT. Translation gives CASSVPGTGVAEAFF.

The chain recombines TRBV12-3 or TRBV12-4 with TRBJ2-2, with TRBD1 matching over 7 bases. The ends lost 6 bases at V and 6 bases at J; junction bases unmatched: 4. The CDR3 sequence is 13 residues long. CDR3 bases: TGTGCCAGCAGGATCCAGGGGGCCGGGGAGCTGTTTTTT. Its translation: CASRIQGAGELFF.

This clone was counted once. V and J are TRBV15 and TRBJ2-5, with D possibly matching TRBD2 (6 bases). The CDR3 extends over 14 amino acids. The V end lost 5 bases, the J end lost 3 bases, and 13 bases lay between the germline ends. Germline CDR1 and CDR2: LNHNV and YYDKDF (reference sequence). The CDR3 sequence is CATSYRRGEETQYF. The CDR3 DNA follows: TGTGCCACCAGCTATCGGCGGGGAGAAGAGACCCAGTACTTC.

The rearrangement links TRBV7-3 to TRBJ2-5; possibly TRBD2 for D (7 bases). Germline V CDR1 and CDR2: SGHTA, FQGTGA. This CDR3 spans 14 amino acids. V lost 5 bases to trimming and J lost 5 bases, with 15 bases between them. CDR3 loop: CASSPLGRGETQYF. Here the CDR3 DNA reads TGTGCCAGCAGCCCCTTGGGGAGGGGGGAGACCCAGTACTTC. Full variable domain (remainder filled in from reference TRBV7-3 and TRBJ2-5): GAGVSQTPSNKVTEKGKYVELRCDPISGHTALYWYRQSLGQGPEFLIYFQGTGAADDSGLPNDRFFAVRPEGSVSTLKIQRTERGDSAVYLCASSPLGRGETQYFGPGTRLLVL.

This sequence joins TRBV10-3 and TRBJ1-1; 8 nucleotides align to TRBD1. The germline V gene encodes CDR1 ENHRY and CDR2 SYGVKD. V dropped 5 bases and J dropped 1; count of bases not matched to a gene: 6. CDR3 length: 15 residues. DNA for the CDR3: TGTGCCATCAGTAAGACAGGGGAAGGGAACACTGAAGCTTTCTTT. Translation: CAISKTGEGNTEAFF.

The CDR3 is CASRFSSYNEQFF. In DNA, the CDR3 is TGTGCCTCCCGCTTTAGCTCCTACAATGAGCAGTTCTTC. The chain joins TRBV2 to TRBJ2-1, with no clear D. The CDR3 has 13 amino acids. V gave up 11 bases and J gave up 0 bases, with 11 bases separating them. From germline, CDR1 is SNHLY and CDR2 FYNNEI.

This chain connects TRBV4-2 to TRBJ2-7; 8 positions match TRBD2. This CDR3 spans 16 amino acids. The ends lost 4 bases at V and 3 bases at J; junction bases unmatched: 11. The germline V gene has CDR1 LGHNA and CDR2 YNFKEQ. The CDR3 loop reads CASSLGATGTSYEQYF. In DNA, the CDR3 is TGTGCCAGCAGCCTAGGAGCTACCGGGACTAGCTACGAGCAGTACTTC.

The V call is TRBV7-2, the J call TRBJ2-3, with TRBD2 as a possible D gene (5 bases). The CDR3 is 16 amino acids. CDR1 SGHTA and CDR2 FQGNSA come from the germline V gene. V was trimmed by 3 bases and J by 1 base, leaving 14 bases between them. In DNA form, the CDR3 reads TGTGCCAGCAGCTTCGGAGTGGAGCGGCGCACAGATACGCAGTATTTT. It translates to CASSFGVERRTDTQYF.

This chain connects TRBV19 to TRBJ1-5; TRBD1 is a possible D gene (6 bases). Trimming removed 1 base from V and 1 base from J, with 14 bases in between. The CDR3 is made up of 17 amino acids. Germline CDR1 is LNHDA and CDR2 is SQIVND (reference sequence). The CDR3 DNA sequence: TGTGCCAGTAGTATAGTTAGGAGTAGGGGGAGCAATCAGCCCCAGCATTTT. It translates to CASSIVRSRGSNQPQHF.

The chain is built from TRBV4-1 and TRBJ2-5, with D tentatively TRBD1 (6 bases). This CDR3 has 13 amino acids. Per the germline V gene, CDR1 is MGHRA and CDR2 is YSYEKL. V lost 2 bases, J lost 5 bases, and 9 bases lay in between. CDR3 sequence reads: CASSQWQGETQYF. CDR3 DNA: TGCGCCAGCAGCCAATGGCAGGGGGAGACCCAGTACTTC.

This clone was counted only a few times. CDR3 region: CASGQNYEQYF. In DNA, the CDR3 is TGTGCTAGTGGACAAAACTACGAGCAGTACTTC. V and J are TRBV12-5 and TRBJ2-7; D is unresolved. The germline CDR1 and CDR2 sequences are LGHNT and FRNRAP. This CDR3 is 11 amino acids long. Trimming stripped 6 bases from V and 3 bases from J, with 6 bases between.

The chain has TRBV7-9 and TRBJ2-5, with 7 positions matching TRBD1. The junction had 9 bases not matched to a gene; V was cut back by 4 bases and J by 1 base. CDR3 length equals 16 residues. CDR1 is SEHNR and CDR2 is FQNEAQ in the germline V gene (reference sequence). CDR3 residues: CASSWDKGAVQETQYF. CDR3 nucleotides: TGTGCCAGCAGCTGGGACAAGGGGGCGGTCCAAGAGACCCAGTACTTC.

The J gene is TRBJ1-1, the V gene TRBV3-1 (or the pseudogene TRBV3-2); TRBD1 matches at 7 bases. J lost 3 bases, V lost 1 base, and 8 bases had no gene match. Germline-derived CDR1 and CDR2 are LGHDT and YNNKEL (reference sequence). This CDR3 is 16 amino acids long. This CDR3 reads CASSQGAAGGYTEAFF. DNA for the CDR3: TGTGCCAGCAGCCAAGGAGCGGCAGGGGGATACACTGAAGCTTTCTTT.

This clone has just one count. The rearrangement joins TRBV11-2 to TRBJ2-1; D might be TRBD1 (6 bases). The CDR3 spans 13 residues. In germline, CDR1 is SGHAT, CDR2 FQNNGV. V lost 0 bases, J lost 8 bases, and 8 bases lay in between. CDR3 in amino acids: CASSLERGYEQFF. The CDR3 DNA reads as TGTGCCAGCAGCTTAGAGAGGGGGTATGAGCAGTTCTTC.

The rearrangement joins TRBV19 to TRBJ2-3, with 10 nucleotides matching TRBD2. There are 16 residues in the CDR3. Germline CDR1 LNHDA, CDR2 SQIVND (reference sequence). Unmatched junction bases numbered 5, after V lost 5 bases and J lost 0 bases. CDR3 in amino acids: CASSALLAGSTDTQYF. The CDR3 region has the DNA TGTGCCAGTAGTGCCTTACTAGCGGGGAGCACAGATACGCAGTATTTT.

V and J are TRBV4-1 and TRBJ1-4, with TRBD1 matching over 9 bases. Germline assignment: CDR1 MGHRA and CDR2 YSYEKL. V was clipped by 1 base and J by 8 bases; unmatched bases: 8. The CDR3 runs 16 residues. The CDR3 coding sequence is TGCGCCAGCAGCCAAGCCCCGGGACAGGGTGTCGAAAAACTGTTTTTT. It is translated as CASSQAPGQGVEKLFF.

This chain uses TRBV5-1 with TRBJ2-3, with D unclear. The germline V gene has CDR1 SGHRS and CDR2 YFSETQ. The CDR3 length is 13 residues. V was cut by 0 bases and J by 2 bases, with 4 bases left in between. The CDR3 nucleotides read TGCGCCAGCAGCTTGGGAGCCACAGATACGCAGTATTTT. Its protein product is CASSLGATDTQYF.

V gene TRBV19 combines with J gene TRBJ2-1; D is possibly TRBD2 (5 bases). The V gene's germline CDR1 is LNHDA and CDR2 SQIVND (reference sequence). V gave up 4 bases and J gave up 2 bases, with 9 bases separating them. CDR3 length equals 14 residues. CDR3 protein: CASSRGGTYNEQFF. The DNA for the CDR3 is TGTGCCAGTAGTAGAGGAGGAACCTACAATGAGCAGTTCTTC.

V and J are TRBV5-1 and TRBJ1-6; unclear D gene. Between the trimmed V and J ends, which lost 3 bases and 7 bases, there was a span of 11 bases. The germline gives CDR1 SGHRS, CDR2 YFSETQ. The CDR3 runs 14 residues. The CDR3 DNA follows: TGCGCCAGCAGCTGGGGTAGCGGAAATTCACCCCTCCACTTT. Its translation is CASSWGSGNSPLHF.

This CDR3 reads CASSFSGRVSGANVLTF. As DNA, the CDR3 is TGTGCCAGCAGCTTTAGCGGGAGGGTCTCTGGGGCCAACGTCCTGACTTTC. The V call is TRBV5-4, the J call TRBJ2-6; 11 nucleotides match TRBD2. CDR3 length: 17 amino acids. V shed 2 bases, J shed 0 bases, and the junction held 1 base outside the gene matches. The germline gives CDR1 SGHNT, CDR2 YYREEE (reference sequence).

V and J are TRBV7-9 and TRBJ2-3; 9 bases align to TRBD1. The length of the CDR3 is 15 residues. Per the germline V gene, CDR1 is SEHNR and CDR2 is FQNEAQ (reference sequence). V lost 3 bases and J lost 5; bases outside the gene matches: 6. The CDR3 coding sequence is TGTGCCAGCAGCTTGGGACAGGGCGGAAGAGATACGCAGTATTTT. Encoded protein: CASSLGQGGRDTQYF.